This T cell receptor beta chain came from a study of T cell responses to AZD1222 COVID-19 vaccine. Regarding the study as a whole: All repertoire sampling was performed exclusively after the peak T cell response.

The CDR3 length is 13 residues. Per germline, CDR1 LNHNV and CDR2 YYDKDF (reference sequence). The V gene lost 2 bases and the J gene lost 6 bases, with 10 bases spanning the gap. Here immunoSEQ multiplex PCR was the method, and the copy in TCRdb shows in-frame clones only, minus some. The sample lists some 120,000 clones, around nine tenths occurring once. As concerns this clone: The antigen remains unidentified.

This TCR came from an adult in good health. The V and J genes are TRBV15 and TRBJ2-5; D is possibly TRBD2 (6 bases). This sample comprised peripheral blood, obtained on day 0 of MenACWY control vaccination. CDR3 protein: CATSRLARKTQYF. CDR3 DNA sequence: TGTGCCACCAGCAGACTAGCGCGAAAGACCCAGTACTTC.